Each of the 12 T cell receptor beta chains below was sequenced from the same sample in a study of Ad26.COV2.S vaccination and SARS-CoV-2 variants. Treatment of the sample: over 15 received Ad26.COV2.S at low or high dose, single or two shots; 5 received placebo; per-sample allocation not given. Samples analyzed were those drawn on day 63 after the first vaccine or placebo injection. Assay used: immunoSEQ multiplex PCR; TCRdb lists only in-frame clones, some missing. Among about 680,000 clones listed, 89% were seen once. The sample here was peripheral blood, taken in a trial of Ad26.COV2.S vaccine versus placebo. All receptors come from a person between 18 and 65 years old who received the Ad26.COV2.S COVID-19 vaccine or a placebo.

The CDR3 region is CASSQGAGSNQPQHF. The CDR3 DNA reads as TGTGCCAGCAGCCAAGGGGCAGGGAGCAATCAGCCCCAGCATTTT. V is TRBV3-1 (or the pseudogene TRBV3-2) and J is TRBJ1-5; TRBD1 might be the D (5 bases). This CDR3 has 15 residues. Germline V gene data show CDR1 as LGHDT and CDR2 as YNNKEL (reference sequence). The ends were cut back, 1 base at V and 1 base at J, with 8 bases in the middle.

Here the CDR3 reads CASSGGPGEKLFF. CDR3 in DNA: TGTGCCAGCAGCGGGGGACCTGGAGAAAAACTGTTTTTT. The gene calls are TRBV5-4 and TRBJ1-4; tentatively, D is TRBD1 (5 bases). The CDR3 contains 13 residues. Trimming removed 4 bases at V and 8 bases at J, with 12 bases between. Germline loops: CDR1 SGHNT, CDR2 YYREEE (reference sequence).

This sequence joins TRBV11-2 and TRBJ2-7; D remains ambiguous. CDR1 and CDR2 from the germline V gene are SGHAT and FQNNGV. CDR3 length equals 16 residues. V gave up 3 bases and J gave up 1 base, with 16 bases separating them. The CDR3 DNA sequence: TGTGCCAGCAGCTTTAGTCGATCGGCTTTTTCCTACGAGCAGTACTTC. Protein: CASSFSRSAFSYEQYF.

The V gene is TRBV11-3, the J gene TRBJ2-2, with D hard to call. CDR1 SGHNT and CDR2 YENEEA come from the germline V gene. Trimming took 5 bases from V and 6 from J, leaving 16 bases between them. The CDR3 covers 15 residues. DNA for the CDR3: TGTGCCAGCAGCGCCATAACTGTCCCTTCCGGGGAGCTGTTTTTT. Translated, it gives CASSAITVPSGELFF. The entire variable domain, with the rest obtained from reference TRBV11-3 and TRBJ2-2, is as follows: EAGVVQSPRYKIIEKKQPVAFWCNPISGHNTLYWYLQNLGQGPELLIRYENEEAVDDSQLPKDRFSAERLKGVDSTLKIQPAELGDSAVYLCASSAITVPSGELFFGEGSRLTVL.

This clone showed up just a few times. The rearrangement joins TRBV30 to TRBJ2-7; maybe TRBD1 (6 bases). V was shortened by 4 bases and J by 6 bases, with 10 bases between the two germline ends. The CDR3 totals 11 residues. Germline values: CDR1 GTSNPN, CDR2 SVGIG (reference sequence). This chain's CDR3 is CAWKTGLEQYF. CDR3 bases: TGTGCCTGGAAGACAGGTCTCGAGCAGTACTTC.

Only a few counts were recorded for this clone. The CDR3 here is CASSLTRQSTYNEQFF. CDR3 coding DNA: TGCGCCAGCAGCTTGACGCGTCAGTCCACTTACAATGAGCAGTTCTTC. The rearrangement joins TRBV5-1 to TRBJ2-1; D uncertain. This CDR3 contains 16 residues. Trimming pared 1 base from V and 4 bases from J, leaving 15 bases between. In germline, CDR1 is SGHRS, CDR2 YFSETQ.

The chain uses TRBV7-9 and TRBJ1-1; D is perhaps TRBD1 (6 bases). CDR1 is SEHNR, CDR2 FQNEAQ, per germline (reference sequence). The V gene lost 4 bases and the J gene lost 0 bases, with 21 bases spanning the gap. This CDR3 is 18 amino acids long. CDR3 sequence (DNA): TGTGCCAGCAGCTACCTGGGTTGGGGGCAACTCATGAACACTGAAGCTTTCTTT. Its protein is CASSYLGWGQLMNTEAFF. Full variable domain (missing parts from reference TRBV7-9 and TRBJ1-1): DTGVSQNPRHKITKRGQNVTFRCDPISEHNRLYWYRQTLGQGPEFLTYFQNEAQLEKSRLLSDRFSAERPKGSFSTLEIQRTEQGDSAMYLCASSYLGWGQLMNTEAFFGQGTRLTVV.

The chain combines TRBV11-2 with TRBJ2-5; 7 nucleotides align to TRBD2. After removal of 5 bases from V and 9 bases from J, the junction contained 3 bases not matched to a gene. Germline CDR1 and CDR2: SGHAT and FQNNGV. This CDR3 contains 11 residues. As DNA, the CDR3 is TGTGCCAGCAGCACTAGCGCGGCCCAGTACTTC. This gives the protein CASSTSAAQYF.

CDR3 sequence: CASSIGQFSYEQYF. For the CDR3, the DNA is TGTGCCAGTAGTATAGGACAGTTCTCCTACGAGCAGTACTTC. The gene calls are TRBV19 and TRBJ2-7; D is perhaps TRBD1 (5 bases). V was shortened by 1 base and J by 0 bases, with 7 bases between the two germline ends. The CDR3 runs 14 residues. Germline V lookup: CDR1 LNHDA, CDR2 SQIVND (reference sequence). The complete variable domain, with remaining parts taken from reference TRBV19 and TRBJ2-7, reads DGGITQSPKYLFRKEGQNVTLSCEQNLNHDAMYWYRQDPGQGLRLIYYSQIVNDFQKGDIAEGYSVSREKKESFPLTVTSAQKNPTAFYLCASSIGQFSYEQYFGPGTRLTVT.

The J gene is TRBJ2-3, the V gene TRBV18, with D tentatively TRBD1 (6 bases). The V and J ends lost 4 bases and 0 bases respectively, with 11 bases between them. Per the germline V gene, CDR1 is KGHSH and CDR2 is LQKENI. There are 15 residues in the CDR3. CDR3 DNA sequence: TGTGCCAGCTCACTAGGGACAACTAGCACAGATACGCAGTATTTT. Its translation is CASSLGTTSTDTQYF.

On this clone itself: This specimen includes other DNA sequences encoding the same CDR3. The chain joins TRBV11-2 to TRBJ1-2, with TRBD1 as a possible D gene (5 bases). The CDR3 loop spans 14 amino acids. V shed 1 base and J shed 6 bases, with 12 bases lying between them. Germline-derived CDR1 and CDR2 are SGHAT and FQNNGV. The CDR3 spells CASSLGQGGNGYTF. The CDR3 region has the DNA TGTGCCAGCAGCTTAGGTCAGGGTGGCAATGGCTACACCTTC.

The genes are TRBV18 and TRBJ1-6; 8 positions agree with TRBD1. V lost 3 bases and J lost 11; bases outside the gene matches: 9. Germline loops: CDR1 KGHSH, CDR2 LQKENI. The CDR3 spans 15 residues. This chain's CDR3 is CASSPVLRGLAPLHF. The CDR3 nucleotides read TGTGCCAGCTCACCGGTCCTCAGGGGGCTGGCACCCCTCCACTTT.